Below, 21 T cell receptor beta chains from the same sample are listed, as sequenced in a study of molecular identifiers for immune sequencing clone quantification. TCRdb re-derived calls from the PCR reads in MiXCR, one entry per CDR3 protein. Among hundreds of thousands of distinct CDR3 sequences listed, 20% to 25% were seen once. What was sequenced was naive CD8+ T cells from blood, with Jurkat cell RNA spiked in. Subset here: FACS-sorted CD8+CD4-CCR7+CD45RA+ naive T cells. All receptors derive from a human donor in good health. Some libraries in this study had Jurkat cell RNA spiked in.

This clonotype turned up a few times. The chain uses TRBV27 and TRBJ2-7; 9 nucleotides match TRBD2. V was clipped by 5 bases and J by 7 bases; unmatched bases: 6. CDR1 and CDR2 from the germline V gene are MNHEY and SMNVEV (reference sequence). This CDR3 is 13 amino acids long. DNA for the CDR3: TGTGCCAGCAGTCGCGGGGGGGGGTTTGAGCAGTACTTC. Encoded protein: CASSRGGGFEQYF.

This clonotype was found many times. This rearrangement joins TRBV9 to TRBJ1-5, with a tentative D call TRBD1 (5 bases). Trimming left V 0 bases short and J 5 bases short, with 6 bases between. The germline V gene encodes CDR1 SGDLS and CDR2 YYNGEE. The CDR3 loop spans 13 amino acids. CDR3 in DNA: TGTGCCAGCAGCGTAGAAGGGGATCAGCCCCAGCATTTT. Amino acid sequence: CASSVEGDQPQHF. Full variable domain (remainder filled in from reference TRBV9 and TRBJ1-5): DSGVTQTPKHLITATGQRVTLRCSPRSGDLSVYWYQQSLDQGLQFLIQYYNGEERAKGNILERFSAQQFPDLHSELNLSSLELGDSALYFCASSVEGDQPQHFGDGTRLSIL.

About this clonotype itself: Since a much larger clone is just one base distant, this may be a read error. The chain has TRBV28 and TRBJ1-3, with 7 nucleotides matching TRBD1. CDR1 MDHEN and CDR2 SYDVKM come from the germline V gene. The CDR3 extends over 16 amino acids. This CDR3 is CASSLRGLHSGSTIYF. The CDR3 DNA reads TGTGCCAGCAGCCTAAGGGGGCTACACTCTGGAAGCACCATATATTTT.

A few counts support this clonotype. The chain uses TRBV19 and TRBJ1-2, with unresolved D. The germline V gene encodes CDR1 LNHDA and CDR2 SQIVND (reference sequence). The length of the CDR3 is 11 residues. V gave up 10 bases and J gave up 3 bases, with 9 bases separating them. The DNA of the CDR3 is TGTGCCATTGAACAAGACTATGGCTACACCTTC. Amino acids: CAIEQDYGYTF. Full variable domain (missing parts from reference TRBV19 and TRBJ1-2): DGGITQSPKYLFRKEGQNVTLSCEQNLNHDAMYWYRQDPGQGLRLIYYSQIVNDFQKGDIAEGYSVSREKKESFPLTVTSAQKNPTAFYLCAIEQDYGYTFGSGTRLTVV.

A remark on this clonotype: A much more abundant neighbour one base away suggests this may be a read error. CDR3 loop: CASTGNTIYF. In DNA form, the CDR3 reads TGTGCCAGCACCGGAAACACCATATATTTT. V usage is TRBV19 and J usage is TRBJ1-3, with unresolved D. Germline assignment: CDR1 LNHDA and CDR2 SQIVND (reference sequence). The ends were cut back, 9 bases at V and 4 bases at J, with 4 bases in the middle. The length of the CDR3 is 10 residues.

On this clonotype: The junction departs from germline at one end; a sequencing error may be responsible. This chain uses TRBV13 with TRBJ1-1, with D maybe TRBD1 (5 bases). The CDR3 sequence is 16 residues long. From germline, CDR1 is PRHDT and CDR2 FYEKMQ (reference sequence). Here the CDR3 DNA reads TGTGCCAGCAGCTTTTTCCCACTAACATTGGACACTGAAGTTTTCTTT. Residues: CASSFFPLTLDTEVFF.

This clonotype was detected a few times. V is TRBV6-5 and J is TRBJ2-7; D uncertain. The V end lost 0 bases, the J end lost 4 bases, and 7 bases lay between the germline ends. The germline V gene encodes CDR1 MNHEY and CDR2 SVGAGI. The CDR3 loop spans 13 amino acids. The CDR3 sequence is CASSYSSRYEQYF. The CDR3 coding sequence is TGTGCCAGCAGTTACTCGAGTAGGTACGAGCAGTACTTC.

This clonotype was counted ten times or more. The CDR3 nucleotides are TGTGCCAGTTCTAGGCCTGGTCTCGAAGAGACCCAGTACTTC. Encoded protein: CASSRPGLEETQYF. The chain has TRBV27 and TRBJ2-5, with D unresolved. V was cut by 9 bases and J by 3 bases, with 17 bases left in between. This CDR3 comprises 14 residues. Germline lookup yields CDR1 MNHEY and CDR2 SMNVEV (reference sequence).

As to this clonotype: Being one base from a much bigger clone, this may be a read error. The CDR3 DNA sequence: TGCGCCAGCAGCTGGACATCCTCTAGGTTCAATGAGCAGTCCTTC. It translates to CASSWTSSRFNEQSF. The V gene is TRBV5-1, the J gene TRBJ2-1, with a tentative D call TRBD1 (5 bases). CDR3 size: 15 residues. The germline V gene encodes CDR1 SGHRS and CDR2 YFSETQ.

J is TRBJ2-3 and V is TRBV6-2 or TRBV6-3; a weak D match, TRBD1 (6 bases). This CDR3 region has 15 residues. V lost 1 base and J 6 bases, leaving 14 bases between the germline ends. CDR1 MNHEY and CDR2 SVGEGT come from the germline V gene. The CDR3 DNA reads TGTGCCAGCAGTTACTGGGACACCGATGTGGATACGCAGTATTTT. Translation: CASSYWDTDVDTQYF.

This clonotype was picked up many times. The V gene is TRBV6-5, the J gene TRBJ2-3; the D gene is possibly TRBD1 (6 bases). Germline assignment: CDR1 MNHEY and CDR2 SVGAGI. Deletions cut 2 bases from V and 1 base from J, with 7 bases between. The CDR3 length is 14 residues. The CDR3, as DNA: TGTGCCAGCAGTTACGGACAGCGCACAGATACGCAGTATTTT. Amino acids: CASSYGQRTDTQYF.

This clonotype has ten or more counts. V and J are TRBV10-3 and TRBJ1-3; 10 bases match TRBD1. Germline V lookup: CDR1 ENHRY, CDR2 SYGVKD. Trimming cost V 6 bases and J 1 base; bases outside gene matches: 3. This CDR3 has 15 amino acids. CDR3 DNA: TGTGCCATCAGAGGACAGGGGGTTTCTGGAAACACCATATATTTT. The encoded protein is CAIRGQGVSGNTIYF.

This clonotype was counted a few times. The V call is TRBV7-9, the J call TRBJ2-2; no clear D. The CDR3 runs 16 residues. V lost 5 bases and J lost 5, with 18 bases in between. Germline CDR1 and CDR2: SEHNR and FQNEAQ (reference sequence). The CDR3 DNA sequence: TGTGCCAGCAGCCCTACATCTCAACGACGAACCGGGGAGCTGTTTTTT. The encoded protein is CASSPTSQRRTGELFF. The full variable domain, its missing parts supplied by reference TRBV7-9 and TRBJ2-2, is DTGVSQNPRHKITKRGQNVTFRCDPISEHNRLYWYRQTLGQGPEFLTYFQNEAQLEKSRLLSDRFSAERPKGSFSTLEIQRTEQGDSAMYLCASSPTSQRRTGELFFGEGSRLTVL.

This clonotype was seen many times. The V gene is TRBV2, the J gene TRBJ1-5; no clear D gene. Germline V gene lookup returns CDR1 SNHLY and CDR2 FYNNEI. This CDR3 comprises 16 residues. CDR3 nucleotide sequence: TGTGGCGTGGGGTCCGTCAGCGGATATAGCAATCAGCCCCAGCATTTT. Translation: CGVGSVSGYSNQPQHF.

Regarding this clonotype: This may arise from a read error, as a much more abundant clone is one base away. The chain combines TRBV29-1 with TRBJ2-5; D might be TRBD2 (5 bases). Germline-derived CDR1 and CDR2 are SQVTM and ANQGSEA. This CDR3 region has 14 residues. The CDR3 sequence: CSVLRGETVETQHF. The CDR3 region has the DNA TGCAGCGTTTTACGGGGAGAGACGGTAGAGACCCAGCACTTC.

The chain carries TRBV2 and TRBJ2-3; 8 bases map to TRBD2. Losses at the gene ends were 6 bases for V and 6 bases for J; bases not matched to a gene: 8. The CDR3 contains 14 residues. Germline V lookup: CDR1 SNHLY, CDR2 FYNNEI. The CDR3 DNA follows: TGTGCCAGCAGCCCCTTAGCGGGATCTGATACGCAGTATTTT. Translating gives CASSPLAGSDTQYF.

This clonotype was seen ten or more times. The CDR3, as DNA: TGTGCCAGCAGCCAAGATGGAGGGGCTTGGACTGAAGCTTTCTTT. Translation: CASSQDGGAWTEAFF. The chain links TRBV14 to TRBJ1-1, with a tentative D call TRBD1 (5 bases). This CDR3 spans 15 amino acids. Germline-derived CDR1 and CDR2 are SGHDN and FVKESK. Trimming stripped 0 bases from V and 5 bases from J, with 13 bases between. The whole variable domain, remainder taken from reference TRBV14 and TRBJ1-1, is EAGVTQFPSHSVIEKGQTVTLRCDPISGHDNLYWYRRVMGKEIKFLLHFVKESKQDESGMPNNRFLAERTGGTYSTLKVQPAELEDSGVYFCASSQDGGAWTEAFFGQGTRLTVV.

The table lists this clonotype with a few counts. Since the CDR3 does not end with the conserved phenylalanine or tryptophan, this likely comes from a read error. V gene TRBV29-1 combines with J gene TRBJ1-1; 7 bases match TRBD1. From germline, CDR1 is SQVTM and CDR2 ANQGSEA. This CDR3 spans 11 amino acids. J gave up 7 bases and V 7 bases, and 6 bases lay outside the gene matches. DNA of the CDR3: TGCAGCGCCAAGGCAGGGGGTGAAGCTTTCCTT. Its protein product is CSAKAGGEAFL.

In this sample, this clonotype turned up many times. V usage is TRBV24-1 and J usage is TRBJ2-2; 9 positions agree with TRBD2. The CDR3 covers 15 residues. V lost 9 bases, J lost 1 base, and 5 bases stayed unmatched. CDR1 is KGHDR, CDR2 SFDVKD, per germline. In DNA, the CDR3 is TGTGCCACCGGGCCAGCGGGAGGGAACACCGGGGAGCTGTTTTTT. This translates into CATGPAGGNTGELFF.

The chain is built from TRBV4-2 and TRBJ2-7; no reliable D call. CDR1 and CDR2 (germline): LGHNA, YNFKEQ. With 2 bases removed from V and 1 base from J, the gap between germline ends came to 9 bases. CDR3 length: 14 amino acids. DNA for the CDR3: TGTGCCAGCAGCCAACGGACGGATTCCTACGAGCAGTACTTC. Encoded protein: CASSQRTDSYEQYF.

This clonotype was seen ten or more times. The chain employs TRBV6-6 and TRBJ2-5; D not certain. Trimming removed 2 bases at V and 2 bases at J, with 12 bases between. CDR1 MNHNY and CDR2 SVGAGI come from the germline V gene (reference sequence). The CDR3 length is 15 residues. The DNA for the CDR3 is TGTGCCAGCAGTTACGGGCCTTACATACAAGAGACCCAGTACTTC. The encoded protein is CASSYGPYIQETQYF.